This TCR beta chain comes out of a study of blood T cell repertoires in COVID-19 (dated by TCRdb to the early 2020s). About the full investigation: Samples covering the acute and convalescent phases of COVID-19 were provided by collaborators in the United States, Italy and Spain. The material from the prospective study consisted of cDNA or gDNA derived from T cells, B-cell-depleted T cells, or PBMCs. The dataset comprised deeply sampled blood TCRbeta repertoires from subjects exposed to, actively infected with, or recovered from COVID-19. A freely available public database, intended as a resource for researchers studying the immune response to SARS-CoV-2, is where the repertoires were released. The samples were drawn from the first 160 participants of the ongoing ImmuneRACE study and from over a thousand subjects provided by 6 global collaborators. Nearly every sample came with metadata listing a de-identified subject ID, COVID-19 status, age in years and sex. HLA class I and class II types, where available, came from metadata supplied by the sample provider rather than from assay-based typing.

Overall study results and their limits: The quantity of clinical and demographic metadata differed by source and by participant and was supplied without curation.

CDR1 and CDR2 were assigned from the germline V gene as MRHNA and SNTAGT. Taken from cysteine to phenylalanine, the CDR3 has 13 residues. Of all the DNA, just the CDR3 is kept, 39 bases in frame from base 1. Compared with germline, V lacks 5 bases and J lacks 4 bases; bases without a gene match: 2. As to this clone: Which antigen it targets is not known. Per-nucleotide qualities are absent, and no much larger clonotype sits a single base away.

TCRbeta CDR3 regions were amplified from genomic DNA by means of the immunoSEQ Assay, a bias-controlled multiplex PCR. In the paper's pipeline: Within the assay, amplification of reference gene primers was used to estimate how many nucleated cells each sample contained. To quantify the absolute abundance of each unique TCRbeta CDR3 rearrangement, sequence reads were collapsed and filtered. For each sample, productive Simpson clonality was calculated by taking the square root of Simpson's diversity index across productive rearrangements. Entries here come from immuneACCESS through TCRdb and include only in-frame sequences with V and J called. Some clones fail to appear in such tables; in the studies checked, an unresolved V gene covers under half of the shortfall, and the cause of the remainder is unknown. Clonal size and the V and J genes are those of that table, whereas D and trimming came from the DNA. This sample is represented by some 220,000 clones; 75% to 85% of them were singletons. Together, the top ten hold around 5.9% of the sample.

The collaborating institutions used their own protocols to collect whole blood in K2EDTA tubes. For TCRbeta analysis, collaborators shipped samples in one of three forms: frozen whole blood, isolated PBMCs, or DNA extracted from either of those sample types. Material: peripheral blood. Rearrangement joined TRBV6-4 to TRBJ1-2; TRBD1 matches 9 bases in the middle. This TCR was sampled from a human donor in a cohort sampled during active COVID-19. The CDR3 reads as follows: CASSRDRAYGYTF. The nucleotides are TGTGCCAGCAGTCGGGACAGGGCCTATGGCTACACCTTC.